A selection of T cell receptor beta chains follows, all from one sample in a study of cytomegalovirus exposure and HLA in healthy donors. Clones were read by immunoSEQ multiplex PCR, and TCRdb kept only the in-frame ones, dropping some. The table has approximately 170,000 clones, 75% to 90% seen once. Specimen: PBMCs. The receptors here all came from a man aged 50 to 60 in good health and CMV-seropositive. Each CDR3 is given with its conserved first and last residue. A D gene is named only where the DNA matches it firmly. A clone size is listed for some rows: how often the clone was seen (once, few, many), or a class if it is expanded.

clone_size,cdr3_length,j_call,v_call,d_call,cdr3_aa,cdr3_nt
-,16,TRBJ2-5,TRBV5-1,TRBD2,CASSQGTSGVQETQYF,TGCGCCAGCAGCCAGGGGACTAGCGGGGTCCAAGAGACCCAGTACTTC
-,14,TRBJ2-7,TRBV10-3,TRBD2,CAISRGGWNYEQYF,TGTGCCATCAGTCGCGGGGGATGGAACTACGAGCAGTACTTC
few,12,TRBJ2-7,TRBV5-1,-,CASSLAGDEQYF,TGCGCCAGCAGCTTGGCAGGGGACGAGCAGTACTTC
-,16,TRBJ1-1,TRBV28,TRBD1,CASSLRGQGYNTEAFF,TGTGCCAGCAGTTTAAGGGGACAGGGTTATAACACTGAAGCTTTCTTT
-,12,TRBJ2-7,TRBV6-1,-,CASRLQIYEQYF,TGTGCCAGCAGATTACAGATTTACGAGCAGTACTTC
-,13,TRBJ2-7,TRBV10-2,-,CASSEFGNYEQYF,TGCGCCAGCAGTGAGTTCGGGAACTACGAGCAGTACTTC
-,15,TRBJ2-3,TRBV27,TRBD1,CASSPGTGGTDTQYF,TGTGCCAGCAGTCCCGGGACAGGGGGCACAGATACGCAGTATTTT
-,17,TRBJ2-7,TRBV7-2,-,CASSYTTGGILSYEQYF,TGTGCCAGCAGCTATACGACAGGAGGAATCCTCTCCTACGAGCAGTACTTC
-,14,TRBJ1-4,TRBV28,-,CASSSREQNEKLFF,TGTGCCAGCAGTTCAAGGGAGCAGAATGAAAAACTGTTTTTT
-,17,TRBJ2-5,TRBV6-7,-,CASSYSSKRGRSETQYF,TGTGCCAGCAGTTACTCGAGCAAAAGAGGCCGTTCAGAGACCCAGTACTTC
-,13,TRBJ1-2,TRBV29-1,TRBD1,CSTVGGPNYGYTF,TGCAGCACTGTAGGGGGCCCTAACTATGGCTACACCTTC
-,16,TRBJ2-3,TRBV19,TRBD2,CASSIVAGGSTDTQYF,TGTGCCAGTAGTATAGTTGCGGGGGGAAGCACAGATACGCAGTATTTT
-,15,TRBJ2-7,TRBV28,TRBD2,CASNTGASGSYEQYF,TGTGCCAGCAACACGGGGGCTAGCGGGAGCTACGAGCAGTACTTC
-,14,TRBJ1-3,TRBV28,-,CASSSAYRSNTIYF,TGTGCCAGCAGCTCAGCGTACAGGTCGAACACCATATATTTT
-,15,TRBJ2-7,TRBV28,TRBD2,CASRLAGGSSYEQYF,TGTGCCAGCAGACTAGCGGGGGGGAGCTCCTACGAGCAGTACTTC
-,16,TRBJ1-5,TRBV19,TRBD1,CASSIRQGYSNQPQHF,TGTGCCAGTAGTATCAGACAGGGCTATAGCAATCAGCCCCAGCATTTT
-,17,TRBJ1-4,TRBV7-9,TRBD1,CASSSPGQGAANEKLFF,TGTGCCAGCAGCTCCCCGGGACAGGGGGCTGCTAATGAAAAACTGTTTTTT
-,15,TRBJ1-5,TRBV2,TRBD1,CASSSRQGGTQPQHF,TGTGCCAGCAGTTCTAGACAGGGTGGAACCCAGCCCCAGCATTTT
-,14,TRBJ2-3,TRBV7-9,-,CASSLSAGYDTQYF,TGTGCCAGCAGCTTATCGGCAGGATACGATACGCAGTATTTT
once,14,TRBJ2-7,TRBV28,-,CASSLAGDSYEQYF,TGTGCCAGCAGTTTAGCAGGGGATTCCTACGAGCAGTACTTC
-,14,TRBJ1-5,TRBV5-1,TRBD1,CASSFQGEIETQHF,TGCGCCAGCAGCTTCCAGGGGGAAATAGAGACCCAGCATTTT
-,14,TRBJ2-7,TRBV29-1,-,CSAGRTGYSYEQYF,TGCAGCGCCGGGAGAACAGGCTACTCCTACGAGCAGTACTTC
-,18,TRBJ2-1,TRBV19,TRBD1,CASSAEGTGTGRLGEQFF,TGTGCCAGTAGTGCCGAGGGGACCGGGACAGGGAGACTGGGTGAGCAGTTCTTC
-,14,TRBJ2-5,TRBV5-4,TRBD2,CASSGKTSSETQYF,TGTGCCAGCAGCGGAAAGACTAGCAGCGAGACCCAGTACTTC
-,12,TRBJ1-2,TRBV28,-,CASSQGYYGYTF,TGTGCCAGCAGCCAGGGATACTATGGCTACACCTTC
once,11,TRBJ2-7,TRBV20-1,-,CSALGGYEQYF,TGCAGTGCTCTCGGGGGTTACGAGCAGTACTTC
-,14,TRBJ2-2,TRBV4-2,-,CASSQGSGTGELFF,TGTGCCAGCAGCCAAGGGTCAGGGACCGGGGAGCTGTTTTTT
-,12,TRBJ2-7,TRBV28,-,CASSPSVYEQYF,TGTGCCAGCAGTCCCTCAGTCTACGAGCAGTACTTC
-,12,TRBJ1-1,TRBV7-6,-,CASSQGGDEAFF,TGTGCCAGCAGCCAGGGTGGCGATGAAGCTTTCTTT
few,15,TRBJ1-4,TRBV28,-,CASSKRRRSNEKLFF,TGTGCCAGCAGTAAGCGTCGGCGGAGTAATGAAAAACTGTTTTTT
-,15,TRBJ2-3,TRBV5-1,TRBD1,CASSFRQGRADTQYF,TGCGCCAGCAGCTTTCGACAGGGTCGGGCAGATACGCAGTATTTT
once,12,TRBJ2-1,TRBV12-5,-,CASGSAGREQFF,TGTGCTAGTGGTTCGGCGGGGCGGGAGCAGTTCTTC